The 30 T cell receptor beta chains below were found in one sample sequenced in a study of T cell responses to AZD1222 COVID-19 vaccine. Data came from immunoSEQ multiplex PCR; TCRdb stores just in-frame clones and leaves some out. Of 150,000 or so clones listed, roughly 93% were seen once; the top ten hold roughly 5%. The input for sequencing was peripheral blood, taken on day 0 of AZD1222 vaccination. The receptors come from an adult in good health.

The chain carries TRBV5-4 and TRBJ2-5; the D gene is possibly TRBD2 (5 bases). From germline, CDR1 is SGHNT and CDR2 YYREEE (reference sequence). V shed 1 base and J shed 3 bases, with 10 bases lying between them. CDR3 length: 14 residues. As DNA, the CDR3 is TGTGCCAGCAGCTTGTATGGTAGCGAAGAGACCCAGTACTTC. It specifies CASSLYGSEETQYF. The whole variable domain, remainder taken from reference TRBV5-4 and TRBJ2-5, is ETGVTQSPTHLIKTRGQQVTLRCSSQSGHNTVSWYQQALGQGPQFIFQYYREEENGRGNFPPRFSGLQFPNYSSELNVNALELDDSALYLCASSLYGSEETQYFGPGTRLLVL.

The gene calls are TRBV27 and TRBJ2-2, with D possibly called TRBD1 or TRBD2 (5 bases each). Germline assignment: CDR1 MNHEY and CDR2 SMNVEV (reference sequence). Between the trimmed V and J ends, which lost 5 bases and 2 bases, there was a span of 18 bases. This CDR3 comprises 17 residues. The CDR3 region is CASSKKHRDDNTGELFF. CDR3 DNA: TGTGCCAGCAGTAAAAAGCACCGGGACGACAACACCGGGGAGCTGTTTTTT.

The chain has TRBV11-2 and TRBJ2-1; a weak D match, TRBD2 (6 bases). Germline-derived CDR1 and CDR2 are SGHAT and FQNNGV. V lost 1 base to trimming and J lost 4 bases, with 17 bases between them. The CDR3 contains 17 residues. The DNA for the CDR3 is TGTGCCAGCAGCTTAGCTACCGGGACTCACTCTTACAATGAGCAGTTCTTC. Translated: CASSLATGTHSYNEQFF.

The chain links TRBV3-1 (or the pseudogene TRBV3-2) to TRBJ1-2, with unresolved D. Looked up from germline, CDR1 is LGHDT and CDR2 is YNNKEL (reference sequence). The V end was cut by 5 bases, the J end by 8 bases, with 9 bases between. This CDR3 contains 11 residues. The DNA for the CDR3 is TGTGCCAGCAGCTTGCACACCGGCTACACCTTC. Translating it yields CASSLHTGYTF.

The V and J genes are TRBV28 and TRBJ2-3; D unresolved. Trimming removed 6 bases at V and 4 bases at J, with 20 bases between. CDR1 MDHEN and CDR2 SYDVKM come from the germline V gene. The length of the CDR3 is 16 residues. The CDR3 sequence: CASSPGLARDPDTQYF. CDR3 nucleotide sequence: TGTGCCAGCAGCCCTGGGTTAGCTCGTGATCCAGATACGCAGTATTTT.

The V gene is TRBV25-1, the J gene TRBJ1-1; D is ambiguous. Germline values: CDR1 MGHDK, CDR2 SYGVNS. CDR3 length: 12 amino acids. Trimming pared 6 bases from V and 4 bases from J, leaving 9 bases between. The CDR3 loop reads CASRVRGTEAFF. For the CDR3, the DNA is TGTGCCAGCAGGGTTCGGGGCACTGAAGCTTTCTTT.

CDR3: CATTPRDRVAYGYTF. CDR3 coding DNA: TGTGCCACTACCCCCCGCGACAGGGTCGCCTATGGCTACACCTTC. The V call is TRBV19, the J call TRBJ1-2; 7 nucleotides line up with TRBD1. Germline V gene sequence: CDR1 LNHDA, CDR2 SQIVND (reference sequence). After removal of 10 bases from V and 4 bases from J, the junction contained 15 bases not matched to a gene. The CDR3 totals 15 residues.

J is TRBJ1-6 and V is TRBV30; 7 bases align to TRBD1. Germline V gene data show CDR1 as GTSNPN and CDR2 as SVGIG (reference sequence). This CDR3 has 15 amino acids. V gave up 0 bases and J gave up 9 bases; unmatched junction bases: 8. CDR3 protein: CAWSVLRGGRSPLHF. The DNA for the CDR3 is TGTGCCTGGAGTGTACTCAGAGGGGGCCGTTCACCCCTCCACTTT.

The rearrangement joins TRBV4-1 to TRBJ1-2; a weak D match, TRBD1 (6 bases). Trimming removed 2 bases from V and 2 bases from J, with 18 bases in between. CDR1 and CDR2 from the germline V gene are MGHRA and YSYEKL. This CDR3 has 17 residues. The CDR3 sequence is CASSQLYGGLINYGYTF. The CDR3 DNA reads TGCGCCAGCAGCCAACTATACGGGGGGCTAATCAACTATGGCTACACCTTC.

The chain joins TRBV14 to TRBJ2-4; D may correspond to TRBD1 or TRBD2 (5 bases each). Trimming left V 2 bases short and J 6 bases short, with 17 bases between. The CDR3 spans 16 residues. Germline V gives CDR1 SGHDN, CDR2 FVKESK. The CDR3 protein is CASSQLGPAGGNIQYF. The CDR3, as DNA: TGTGCCAGCAGCCAACTCGGGCCCGCTGGGGGAAACATTCAGTACTTC.

V gene TRBV30 combines with J gene TRBJ2-1; possible D gene TRBD1, 8 bases. CDR3 length: 17 amino acids. With 4 bases removed from V and 3 bases from J, the gap between germline ends came to 22 bases. CDR1 and CDR2 from the germline V gene are GTSNPN and SVGIG (reference sequence). The CDR3 loop reads CAWTHGRTGRVYNEQFF. CDR3 bases: TGTGCCTGGACCCATGGGAGGACAGGGAGGGTCTACAATGAGCAGTTCTTC.

The rearrangement joins TRBV20-1 to TRBJ2-1; the D gene is possibly TRBD1 (5 bases). Germline V gene lookup returns CDR1 DFQATT and CDR2 SNEGSKA (reference sequence). CDR3 size: 11 residues. Trimming stripped 5 bases from V and 6 bases from J, with 8 bases between. This CDR3 reads CSAFQGNEQFF. The CDR3, as DNA: TGCAGTGCTTTCCAGGGCAATGAGCAGTTCTTC.

A single count supports this clone. The gene calls are TRBV29-1 and TRBJ2-2, with 8 bases matching TRBD1. CDR1 and CDR2 from the germline V gene are SQVTM and ANQGSEA. The CDR3 length is 14 residues. After removal of 7 bases from V and 4 bases from J, the junction contained 8 bases not matched to a gene. DNA for the CDR3: TGCAGCGGGATACAGGGGGTGGGCACCGGGGAGCTGTTTTTT. As protein: CSGIQGVGTGELFF.

Here the CDR3 reads CASSLAGSSGYTF. The DNA of the CDR3 is TGTGCCAGCAGCTTAGCGGGATCCTCTGGCTACACCTTC. The chain employs TRBV7-8 and TRBJ1-2; D is undetermined. CDR1 is SGHVS and CDR2 is FQNEAQ in the germline V gene. V was cut by 0 bases and J by 7 bases, with 9 bases left in between. This CDR3 is built from 13 residues.

This sequence joins TRBV19 and TRBJ1-2; no clear D. The CDR3 sequence is 15 residues long. In germline, CDR1 is LNHDA, CDR2 SQIVND (reference sequence). The ends were cut back, 7 bases at V and 0 bases at J, with 15 bases in the middle. The CDR3 DNA reads TGTGCCAGTATACCTACAGAGACGGCTAACTATGGCTACACCTTC. It yields the protein CASIPTETANYGYTF.

The V call is TRBV2, the J call TRBJ1-3, with 9 bases identical to TRBD1. The CDR3 spans 14 residues. V was clipped by 6 bases and J by 1 base; unmatched bases: 1. CDR1 and CDR2 from the germline V gene are SNHLY and FYNNEI. The CDR3 loop is CASSGTGSGNTIYF. CDR3 sequence (DNA): TGTGCCAGCAGCGGGACAGGGTCTGGAAACACCATATATTTT.

The DNA for the CDR3 is TGTGCCAGTAGTATTAGGGGGCAGCAAGAGACCCAGTACTTC. Translation: CASSIRGQQETQYF. The genes are TRBV19 and TRBJ2-5; 7 bases fit TRBD1. Germline V CDR1 and CDR2: LNHDA, SQIVND (reference sequence). The CDR3 covers 14 residues. V shed 3 bases, J shed 2 bases, and the junction held 3 bases outside the gene matches.

The chain uses TRBV10-1 and TRBJ2-7; a possible D gene is TRBD2 (6 bases). Germline values: CDR1 WNHNN, CDR2 SYGVQD (reference sequence). With 5 bases removed from V and 1 base from J, the gap between germline ends came to 9 bases. The CDR3 is made up of 13 amino acids. The CDR3 reads CASSPSGSYEQYF. The DNA for the CDR3 is TGCGCCAGCAGTCCCAGCGGGTCCTACGAGCAGTACTTC.

V gene TRBV23-1 combines with J gene TRBJ1-1; D is ambiguous. TRBV23-1 qualifies as an ORF whose function is uncertain. The CDR3 sequence is 14 residues long. Trimming removed 2 bases at V and 1 base at J, with 8 bases between. The CDR3 loop reads CASSQGSSNTEAFF. The CDR3 DNA reads as TGCGCCAGCAGTCAAGGCTCCTCGAACACTGAAGCTTTCTTT.

The chain is built from TRBV12-3 or TRBV12-4 and TRBJ1-4; D gene unclear. V shed 4 bases and J shed 8 bases, with 11 bases lying between them. The CDR3 extends over 13 amino acids. CDR3 in amino acids: CASSYRTGEKLFF. CDR3 bases: TGTGCCAGCAGTTATCGGACGGGAGAAAAACTGTTTTTT.

The rearrangement joins TRBV4-1 to TRBJ1-5; weak D call: TRBD1 (5 bases). Germline values: CDR1 MGHRA, CDR2 YSYEKL. The V gene lost 0 bases and the J gene lost 0 bases, with 6 bases spanning the gap. The CDR3 length is 15 residues. The CDR3 nucleotides read TGCGCCAGCAGCCAAGAGGGGGTTAGCAATCAGCCCCAGCATTTT. It is translated as CASSQEGVSNQPQHF.

The rearrangement links TRBV13 to TRBJ1-1, with TRBD1 matching 9 bases. Germline V gene data show CDR1 as PRHDT and CDR2 as FYEKMQ (reference sequence). With V trimmed by 4 bases and J by 4 bases, 1 base remained unmatched. The CDR3 length is 13 residues. CDR3 in amino acids: CASSSGQGTEAFF. CDR3 DNA sequence: TGTGCCAGCAGCTCGGGACAGGGCACTGAAGCTTTCTTT. The full variable domain, rest sourced from reference TRBV13 and TRBJ1-1, is AAGVIQSPRHLIKEKRETATLKCYPIPRHDTVYWYQQGPGQDPQFLISFYEKMQSDKGSIPDRFSAQQFSDYHSELNMSSLELGDSALYFCASSSGQGTEAFFGQGTRLTVV.

J is TRBJ1-1 and V is TRBV9; no firm D call. This CDR3 region has 13 residues. Trimming removed 0 bases from V and 1 base from J, with 4 bases in between. Per germline, CDR1 SGDLS and CDR2 YYNGEE. For the CDR3, the DNA is TGTGCCAGCAGCGTAGCACCGAACACTGAAGCTTTCTTT. This gives the protein CASSVAPNTEAFF.

This chain links TRBV2 with TRBJ1-1; D possibly corresponds to TRBD1 (6 bases). There are 14 residues in the CDR3. The germline CDR1 and CDR2 sequences are SNHLY and FYNNEI. Trimming removed 1 base at V and 3 bases at J, with 9 bases between. The CDR3 spells CASSEGQEYTEAFF. The CDR3 DNA reads as TGTGCCAGCAGTGAAGGACAGGAGTACACTGAAGCTTTCTTT.

The chain joins TRBV4-2 to TRBJ2-3; weak D call: TRBD2 (6 bases). Looked up from germline, CDR1 is LGHNA and CDR2 is YNFKEQ. V was shortened by 0 bases and J by 2 bases, with 15 bases between the two germline ends. The CDR3 extends over 17 amino acids. Here the CDR3 DNA reads TGTGCCAGCAGCCAAGATTGGCGGAGGGCAGACACAGATACGCAGTATTTT. Amino acids: CASSQDWRRADTDTQYF.

The gene calls are TRBV6-5 and TRBJ1-3; D is unresolved. The CDR3 contains 13 residues. Trimming stripped 11 bases from V and 0 bases from J, with 11 bases between. CDR1 and CDR2 (germline): MNHEY, SVGAGI. The CDR3 DNA is TGTGCCGTTCGGGCCTTCTCTGGAAACACCATATATTTT. Its translation: CAVRAFSGNTIYF.

In this sample, this clone turned up once. The rearrangement joins TRBV5-1 to TRBJ2-3; TRBD2 agrees at 11 bases. Trimming removed 4 bases from V and 2 bases from J; junction bases left unmatched: 9. The CDR3 runs 17 residues. CDR1 and CDR2 from the germline V gene are SGHRS and YFSETQ. The CDR3 bases are TGCGCCAGCAGCGCCGTTCCGGGACTAGCGGTCACAGATACGCAGTATTTT. Translating it yields CASSAVPGLAVTDTQYF.

The chain recombines TRBV28 with TRBJ1-1; a possible D gene is TRBD1 (5 bases). The germline gives CDR1 MDHEN, CDR2 SYDVKM. V shed 7 bases and J shed 1 base, with 10 bases lying between them. This CDR3 region has 13 residues. CDR3 nucleotides: TGTGCCAGCACCGCGGGGGAGAACACTGAAGCTTTCTTT. Its protein product is CASTAGENTEAFF.

The chain carries TRBV6-5 and TRBJ2-7; D is uncertain. Trimming removed 0 bases from V and 4 bases from J, with 7 bases in between. CDR3 length: 13 residues. Germline loops: CDR1 MNHEY, CDR2 SVGAGI. In DNA form, the CDR3 reads TGTGCCAGCAGTTACTCACTGGATTACGAGCAGTACTTC. Its protein is CASSYSLDYEQYF.

The chain recombines TRBV4-2 with TRBJ2-2, with D unclear. This CDR3 is built from 13 residues. Germline CDR1 and CDR2: LGHNA and YNFKEQ. With 4 bases removed from V and 3 bases from J, the gap between germline ends came to 6 bases. In nucleotides, the CDR3 is TGTGCCAGCAGCCCTGAGGACACCGGGGAGCTGTTTTTT. This sequence encodes CASSPEDTGELFF.